These T cell receptor beta chains were read from a single sample in a study of neurological immune-mediated disorders. TCRdb re-derived calls from the 5' RACE reads in MiXCR, one entry per CDR3 protein. There are 64,000 or so distinct CDR3 sequences in the sample; roughly a tenth occur only once, and roughly 10% lies in the top ten. Sample: PBMCs. Receptors originate from a man aged 30-40 years in good health. CDR3s include the opening cysteine and the closing phenylalanine or tryptophan. Each record gives: clone size, D gene, J gene, V gene, CDR3 protein, CDR3 DNA. A D gene is named only where the DNA matches it firmly. A clone size is listed for some rows: how often the clone was seen (once, few, many), or a class if it is expanded.

size: NA; D: TRBD2; J: TRBJ2-5; V: TRBV3-1; CDR3: CASSPGLVLETQYF; DNA: TGTGCCAGCAGCCCGGGACTAGTCCTAGAGACCCAGTACTTC
size: many; D: NA; J: TRBJ2-2; V: TRBV19; CDR3: CASSTAGAGTGELFF; DNA: TGTGCCAGTAGTACCGCCGGGGCGGGCACCGGGGAGCTGTTTTTT
size: many; D: NA; J: TRBJ1-6; V: TRBV6-1; CDR3: CASSAYTTYNSPLHF; DNA: TGTGCCAGCAGTGCCTACACCACCTATAATTCACCCCTCCACTTT
size: many; D: NA; J: TRBJ2-1; V: TRBV20-1; CDR3: CSASGSYNEQFF; DNA: TGCAGTGCTAGCGGGTCCTACAATGAGCAGTTCTTC
size: NA; D: NA; J: TRBJ2-1; V: TRBV7-8; CDR3: CASSQAPADTDRDNEQFF; DNA: TGTGCCAGCAGCCAAGCTCCTGCCGATACAGACAGAGACAATGAGCAGTTCTTC
size: many; D: NA; J: TRBJ2-7; V: TRBV5-1; CDR3: CASSLERGEQYF; DNA: TGCGCCAGCAGCTTGGAAAGAGGGGAGCAGTACTTC
size: many; D: NA; J: TRBJ2-1; V: TRBV28; CDR3: CASLGGFDNEQFF; DNA: TGTGCCAGTCTGGGGGGTTTCGACAATGAGCAGTTCTTC
size: many; D: TRBD1; J: TRBJ2-7; V: TRBV10-3; CDR3: CAISDNSGQGAEEQYF; DNA: TGTGCCATCAGTGATAACTCTGGACAGGGGGCAGAGGAGCAGTACTTC
size: NA; D: TRBD2; J: TRBJ2-1; V: TRBV6-2/TRBV6-3; CDR3: CASSYGASGREQFF; DNA: TGTGCCAGCAGTTACGGGGCTAGCGGGAGGGAGCAGTTCTTC
size: NA; D: NA; J: TRBJ1-2; V: TRBV21-1; CDR3: CASSSGQGADNNYGYTF; DNA: TGTGCCAGCAGCTCAGGACAGGGGGCTGATAATAACTATGGCTACACCTTC
size: many; D: NA; J: TRBJ1-2; V: TRBV20-1; CDR3: CSAPGRTFIGGYTF; DNA: TGCAGTGCTCCGGGGAGGACCTTCATAGGGGGCTACACCTTC
size: many; D: NA; J: TRBJ2-7; V: TRBV20-1; CDR3: CSAQVGRASSYEQYF; DNA: TGCAGTGCTCAGGTCGGTCGGGCTTCATCCTACGAGCAGTACTTC
size: many; D: TRBD2; J: TRBJ2-7; V: TRBV5-6; CDR3: CASRASGREIYEQYF; DNA: TGTGCCAGCAGGGCTAGCGGGAGGGAAATCTACGAGCAGTACTTC
size: many; D: TRBD1; J: TRBJ2-1; V: TRBV11-1; CDR3: CASSWGQGRGGMDTYNEQFF; DNA: TGTGCCAGCAGCTGGGGACAGGGAAGGGGCGGGATGGATACATACAATGAGCAGTTCTTC
size: many; D: NA; J: TRBJ1-4; V: TRBV3-1; CDR3: CASSPDSTEKLFF; DNA: TGTGCCAGCAGCCCCGACAGTACTGAAAAACTGTTTTTT
size: many; D: TRBD1; J: TRBJ2-7; V: TRBV7-9; CDR3: CASSFFLGQGSYEQYF; DNA: TGTGCCAGCAGCTTTTTTTTGGGACAGGGGTCCTACGAGCAGTACTTC
size: many; D: NA; J: TRBJ2-1; V: TRBV19; CDR3: CASSIDIFRGQFF; DNA: TGTGCCAGTAGTATAGATATATTCAGAGGGCAGTTCTTC
size: many; D: TRBD2; J: TRBJ2-1; V: TRBV20-1; CDR3: CSAREGLYNEQFF; DNA: TGCAGTGCTAGAGAGGGACTATACAATGAGCAGTTCTTC
size: NA; D: NA; J: TRBJ2-2; V: TRBV18; CDR3: CASSPSSSGELFF; DNA: TGTGCCAGCTCACCCAGCTCCTCGGGGGAGCTGTTTTTT
size: NA; D: TRBD1; J: TRBJ1-4; V: TRBV5-5; CDR3: CVSSEGQGTTNEKLFF; DNA: TGTGTCAGCAGCGAGGGACAGGGGACAACTAATGAAAAACTGTTTTTT
size: many; D: NA; J: TRBJ1-1; V: TRBV5-1; CDR3: CASSLSRINTEAFF; DNA: TGCGCCAGCAGCTTGTCCCGGATAAACACTGAAGCTTTCTTT
size: few; D: NA; J: TRBJ1-1; V: TRBV18; CDR3: CASSPQGIRTEAFF; DNA: TGTGCCAGCTCACCACAGGGAATCCGCACTGAAGCTTTCTTT
size: many; D: NA; J: TRBJ2-2; V: TRBV6-6; CDR3: CASSYRDTGELFF; DNA: TGTGCCAGCAGTTACAGGGACACCGGGGAGCTGTTTTTT
size: many; D: NA; J: TRBJ2-7; V: TRBV7-9; CDR3: CASSLAWGTLYF; DNA: TGTGCCAGCAGCTTAGCGTGGGGGACACTGTACTTC
size: NA; D: TRBD1; J: TRBJ1-1; V: TRBV5-1; CDR3: CASSLGRTGYTEAFF; DNA: TGCGCCAGCAGCTTAGGTAGGACAGGGTACACTGAAGCTTTCTTT
size: many; D: NA; J: TRBJ2-5; V: TRBV5-6; CDR3: CASSFNLASQETQYF; DNA: TGTGCCAGCAGCTTTAATCTCGCTTCCCAAGAGACCCAGTACTTC
size: few; D: NA; J: TRBJ2-3; V: TRBV29-1; CDR3: CSVKRTDTQYF; DNA: TGCAGCGTAAAGCGCACAGATACGCAGTATTTT
size: few; D: TRBD1; J: TRBJ2-7; V: TRBV18; CDR3: CASSVRQGASSYEQYF; DNA: TGTGCCAGCTCAGTACGACAGGGGGCGAGCTCCTACGAGCAGTACTTC
size: NA; D: NA; J: TRBJ2-2; V: TRBV20-1; CDR3: CSSRDRGWELFF; DNA: TGCAGTTCTAGAGACCGTGGCTGGGAGCTGTTTTTT
size: many; D: TRBD2; J: TRBJ2-1; V: TRBV29-1; CDR3: CSVGGGQYNEQFF; DNA: TGCAGCGTTGGCGGGGGGCAGTACAATGAGCAGTTCTTC
size: many; D: NA; J: TRBJ1-1; V: TRBV18; CDR3: CASSPETANTEAFF; DNA: TGTGCCAGCTCACCCGAGACCGCGAACACTGAAGCTTTCTTT
size: many; D: TRBD1; J: TRBJ2-1; V: TRBV28; CDR3: CASSSLGDREYNEQFF; DNA: TGTGCCAGCAGTTCACTCGGGGACAGGGAATACAATGAGCAGTTCTTC
size: many; D: TRBD1; J: TRBJ2-7; V: TRBV29-1; CDR3: CSVAGGPYEQYF; DNA: TGCAGCGTTGCAGGGGGCCCCTACGAGCAGTACTTC
size: NA; D: TRBD1; J: TRBJ1-3; V: TRBV28; CDR3: CASSDLGTANFGNTIYF; DNA: TGTGCCAGCAGTGATTTAGGGACAGCCAATTTTGGAAACACCATATATTTT
size: many; D: NA; J: TRBJ2-3; V: TRBV28; CDR3: CASSPRGGSTDTQYF; DNA: TGTGCCAGCAGTCCCAGGGGAGGTAGCACAGATACGCAGTATTTT
size: many; D: NA; J: TRBJ1-5; V: TRBV24-1; CDR3: CATSDYRNYAGQPQHF; DNA: TGTGCCACCAGTGATTATCGGAACTATGCGGGTCAGCCCCAGCATTTT
size: many; D: NA; J: TRBJ1-5; V: TRBV21-1; CDR3: CASSKVGGRDQPQHF; DNA: TGTGCCAGCAGCAAAGTGGGGGGGAGGGATCAGCCCCAGCATTTT
size: many; D: TRBD2; J: TRBJ2-2; V: TRBV11-2; CDR3: CASSLRVLAGVISTGELFF; DNA: TGTGCCAGCAGCTTAAGGGTCTTAGCGGGAGTGATTAGCACCGGGGAGCTGTTTTTT
size: many; D: NA; J: TRBJ2-1; V: TRBV28; CDR3: CASLRVQSTEQFF; DNA: TGTGCCAGCTTGAGGGTGCAGTCCACTGAGCAGTTCTTC
size: many; D: TRBD1; J: TRBJ2-7; V: TRBV2; CDR3: CASRKTGAEQYF; DNA: TGTGCCAGCAGGAAAACAGGGGCCGAGCAGTACTTC
size: many; D: NA; J: TRBJ2-5; V: TRBV3-1; CDR3: CASSQERNFKETQYF; DNA: TGTGCCAGCAGCCAAGAGAGGAATTTCAAAGAGACCCAGTACTTC
size: many; D: NA; J: TRBJ2-1; V: TRBV7-9; CDR3: CASSLGLAGSSYNEQFF; DNA: TGTGCCAGCAGCTTAGGTCTAGCCGGAAGCTCCTACAATGAGCAGTTCTTC
size: NA; D: NA; J: TRBJ2-7; V: TRBV3-1; CDR3: CASSHYQSYYQYF; DNA: TGTGCCAGCAGCCACTACCAGTCCTACTATCAGTACTTC
size: many; D: TRBD2; J: TRBJ2-1; V: TRBV20-1; CDR3: CSAFPLAGAYNEQFF; DNA: TGCAGTGCTTTCCCGCTAGCGGGAGCTTACAATGAGCAGTTCTTC
size: many; D: NA; J: TRBJ2-3; V: TRBV7-2; CDR3: CASRIDSTDTQYF; DNA: TGTGCCAGCCGTATCGACTCCACAGATACGCAGTATTTT
size: many; D: NA; J: TRBJ2-5; V: TRBV12-3/TRBV12-4; CDR3: CASGPLAEETQYF; DNA: TGTGCCAGCGGCCCCTTGGCTGAGGAGACCCAGTACTTC
size: many; D: TRBD1; J: TRBJ1-5; V: TRBV10-3; CDR3: CAISDSGGPNQPQHF; DNA: TGTGCCATCAGTGATTCAGGGGGCCCCAATCAGCCCCAGCATTTT
size: many; D: NA; J: TRBJ2-5; V: TRBV6-1; CDR3: CASSPGATQETQYF; DNA: TGTGCCAGCAGTCCCGGGGCCACACAAGAGACCCAGTACTTC
size: NA; D: TRBD1; J: TRBJ2-1; V: TRBV18; CDR3: CASSPDRSSYNEQFF; DNA: TGTGCCAGCTCACCGGACAGGAGCTCCTACAATGAGCAGTTCTTC
size: many; D: NA; J: TRBJ1-1; V: TRBV20-1; CDR3: CSARPGRGGGTEAFF; DNA: TGCAGTGCCCGTCCAGGGCGCGGTGGTGGCACTGAAGCTTTCTTT
size: many; D: NA; J: TRBJ1-1; V: TRBV28; CDR3: CTSSYSTEAFF; DNA: TGTACCAGCAGTTATTCCACTGAAGCTTTCTTT
size: many; D: NA; J: TRBJ2-1; V: TRBV27; CDR3: CASSLGGPYNEQFF; DNA: TGTGCCAGCAGCCTAGGAGGGCCCTACAATGAGCAGTTCTTC